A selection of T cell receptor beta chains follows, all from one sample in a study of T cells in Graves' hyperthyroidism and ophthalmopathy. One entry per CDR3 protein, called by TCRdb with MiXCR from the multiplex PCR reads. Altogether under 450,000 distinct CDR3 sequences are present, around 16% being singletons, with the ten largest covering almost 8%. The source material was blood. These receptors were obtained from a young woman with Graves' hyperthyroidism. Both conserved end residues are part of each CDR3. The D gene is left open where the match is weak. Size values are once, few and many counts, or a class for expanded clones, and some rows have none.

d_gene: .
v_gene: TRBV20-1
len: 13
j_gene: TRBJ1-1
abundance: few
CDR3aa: CSARVQVNTEAFF
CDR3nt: TGCAGTGCTAGAGTTCAGGTGAACACTGAAGCTTTCTTT

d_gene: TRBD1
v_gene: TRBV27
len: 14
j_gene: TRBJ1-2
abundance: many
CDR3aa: CASSLHGQGYGYTF
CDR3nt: TGTGCCAGCAGCTTACACGGACAGGGCTATGGCTACACCTTC

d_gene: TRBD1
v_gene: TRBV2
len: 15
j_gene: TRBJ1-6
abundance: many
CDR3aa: CASSPTGADNSPLHF
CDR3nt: TGTGCCAGCAGTCCGACAGGGGCGGATAATTCACCCCTCCACTTT

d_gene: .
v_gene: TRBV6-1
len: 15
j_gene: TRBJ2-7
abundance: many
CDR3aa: CASSEAWQAAYEQYF
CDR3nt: TGTGCCAGCAGTGAAGCGTGGCAGGCCGCCTACGAGCAGTACTTC

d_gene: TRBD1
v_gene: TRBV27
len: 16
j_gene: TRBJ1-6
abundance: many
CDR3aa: CASSLYAGTGSSPLHF
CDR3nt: TGTGCCAGCAGTTTATACGCCGGGACAGGGAGTTCACCCCTCCACTTT

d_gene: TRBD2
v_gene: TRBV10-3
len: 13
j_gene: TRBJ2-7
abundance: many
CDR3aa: CAIGTSGTYEQYF
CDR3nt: TGTGCCATCGGGACTAGCGGGACCTACGAGCAGTACTTC

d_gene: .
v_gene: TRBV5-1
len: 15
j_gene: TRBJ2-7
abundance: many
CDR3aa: CASSAPTEGGYEQYF
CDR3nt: TGCGCCAGCAGCGCCCCCACGGAGGGTGGATACGAGCAGTACTTC

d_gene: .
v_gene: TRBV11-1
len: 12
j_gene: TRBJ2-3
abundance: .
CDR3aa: CASSFSSGAQYF
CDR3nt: TGTGCCAGCAGCTTTTCCTCCGGTGCGCAGTATTTT

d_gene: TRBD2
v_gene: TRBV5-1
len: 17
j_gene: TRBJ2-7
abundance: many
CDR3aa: CASSFATTSGGTYEQYF
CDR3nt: TGCGCCAGCAGCTTCGCCACGACTAGCGGGGGAACCTACGAGCAGTACTTC

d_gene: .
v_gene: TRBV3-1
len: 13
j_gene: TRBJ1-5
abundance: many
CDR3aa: CASSQVSRSPQHF
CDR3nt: TGTGCCAGCAGCCAAGTAAGCCGTTCGCCCCAGCATTTT

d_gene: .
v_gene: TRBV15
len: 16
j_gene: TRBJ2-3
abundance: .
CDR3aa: CATSRDQAGGTDTQYF
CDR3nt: TGTGCCACCAGCAGAGATCAGGCAGGGGGCACAGATACGCAGTATTTT

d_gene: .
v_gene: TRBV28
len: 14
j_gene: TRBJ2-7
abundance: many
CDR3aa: CASSFTLGSYEQYF
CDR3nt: TGTGCCAGCAGTTTCACCCTAGGGAGCTACGAGCAGTACTTC

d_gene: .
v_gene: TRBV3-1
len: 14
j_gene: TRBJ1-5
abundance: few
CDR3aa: CASSRGAGYQPQHF
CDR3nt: TGTGCCAGCAGCCGTGGCGCGGGCTATCAGCCCCAGCATTTT

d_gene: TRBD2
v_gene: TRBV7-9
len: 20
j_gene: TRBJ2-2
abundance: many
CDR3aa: CASSPPRTSGGPMNTGELFF
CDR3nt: TGTGCCAGCAGCCCCCCCAGGACTAGCGGGGGGCCAATGAACACCGGGGAGCTGTTTTTT

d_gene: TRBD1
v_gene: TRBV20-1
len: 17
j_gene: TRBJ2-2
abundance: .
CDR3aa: CSVRGPTGGQNTGELFF
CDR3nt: TGCAGTGTCCGGGGGCCGACAGGGGGCCAGAACACCGGGGAGCTGTTTTTT

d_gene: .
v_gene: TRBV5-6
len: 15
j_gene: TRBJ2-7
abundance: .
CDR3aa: CASSLGGTLSYEQYF
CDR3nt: TGTGCCAGCAGCTTGGGGGGGACCCTCTCCTACGAGCAGTACTTC